The rows below give T cell receptor beta chains drawn from one sample of a study of shared clonotypes between healthy human individuals. TCRdb's table, derived via immunoSEQ multiplex PCR, lists solely in-frame clones and lacks some. Among about 1.5 million clones listed, roughly 97% were seen once. Sequences were obtained from naive CD4+ T cells sorted from blood. The receptors stem from a man aged 25 to 45 in good health. Each CDR3 is given with its conserved first and last residue. The order of the fields is D gene, V gene, J gene, clone size, CDR3 DNA, CDR3 protein. D genes are given only for firm matches. Size tells how often a clone was seen (once, few, many) or the class of an expanded clone, and some rows leave it out.

d_gene: -; v_gene: TRBV7-2; j_gene: TRBJ2-5; abundance: -; CDR3nt: TGTGCCAGCAGCTTGCGTGGGGGGGAGACCCAGTACTTC; CDR3aa: CASSLRGGETQYF
d_gene: -; v_gene: TRBV9; j_gene: TRBJ2-1; abundance: -; CDR3nt: TGTGCCAGCAGCGGGGACGGAAGCTACAATGAGCAGTTCTTC; CDR3aa: CASSGDGSYNEQFF
d_gene: -; v_gene: TRBV11-2; j_gene: TRBJ2-3; abundance: -; CDR3nt: TGTGCCAGCAGCCTGACCCGGGGGACAGATACGCAGTATTTT; CDR3aa: CASSLTRGTDTQYF
d_gene: TRBD2; v_gene: TRBV19; j_gene: TRBJ2-7; abundance: -; CDR3nt: TGTGCCAGTAGTATCTCTAGCGGGAACTACGAGCAGTACTTC; CDR3aa: CASSISSGNYEQYF
d_gene: -; v_gene: TRBV7-6; j_gene: TRBJ2-6; abundance: -; CDR3nt: TGTGCCAGCAGCACGGACAGACCTCGGATTCTCTCTGGGGCCAACGTCCTGACTTTC; CDR3aa: CASSTDRPRILSGANVLTF
d_gene: TRBD2; v_gene: TRBV27; j_gene: TRBJ2-2; abundance: -; CDR3nt: TGTGCCAGCAGTTCCCCAAAGACTAGCGGGAGAGCGAACACCGGGGAGCTGTTTTTT; CDR3aa: CASSSPKTSGRANTGELFF
d_gene: TRBD2; v_gene: TRBV9; j_gene: TRBJ2-3; abundance: -; CDR3nt: TGTGCCAGCAGCGGAACTAGCGGAGACCTATTCACAAATACGCAGTATTTT; CDR3aa: CASSGTSGDLFTNTQYF
d_gene: -; v_gene: TRBV7-9; j_gene: TRBJ2-7; abundance: -; CDR3nt: TGTGCCGGCAGCTTGGGCCTAGTAGACGAGCAGTACTTC; CDR3aa: CAGSLGLVDEQYF
d_gene: -; v_gene: TRBV7-9; j_gene: TRBJ2-3; abundance: -; CDR3nt: TGTGCCAGCAGACTAAATAACGGGAGCACAGATACGCAGTATTTT; CDR3aa: CASRLNNGSTDTQYF
d_gene: TRBD1; v_gene: TRBV5-5; j_gene: TRBJ1-5; abundance: -; CDR3nt: TGTGCCAGCAGCTTCTCCGTAGGGACAGGGAATCAGCCCCAGCATTTT; CDR3aa: CASSFSVGTGNQPQHF
d_gene: -; v_gene: TRBV11-3; j_gene: TRBJ2-6; abundance: -; CDR3nt: TGTGCCAGCAGCCTGGCGGGGCCTAGATCCTCTGGGGCCAACGTCCTGACTTTC; CDR3aa: CASSLAGPRSSGANVLTF
d_gene: -; v_gene: TRBV2; j_gene: TRBJ2-3; abundance: -; CDR3nt: TGTGCCAGCTCCTTGACAAGTGAGCAGTATTTT; CDR3aa: CASSLTSEQYF
d_gene: TRBD2; v_gene: TRBV7-9; j_gene: TRBJ2-1; abundance: -; CDR3nt: TGTGCCAGCAGCGTCCAGCGGGAGAATTACAATGAGCAGTTCTTC; CDR3aa: CASSVQRENYNEQFF
d_gene: -; v_gene: TRBV19; j_gene: TRBJ1-2; abundance: -; CDR3nt: TGTGCCAGCTCAAAGGGGACGTCAGGGATCTATGGCTACACCTTC; CDR3aa: CASSKGTSGIYGYTF
d_gene: -; v_gene: TRBV27; j_gene: TRBJ2-7; abundance: -; CDR3nt: TGTGCCAGCAGTAAAAACGCATGGACTCAAAGCTCCTACGAGCAGTACTTC; CDR3aa: CASSKNAWTQSSYEQYF
d_gene: -; v_gene: TRBV7-2; j_gene: TRBJ2-1; abundance: -; CDR3nt: TGTGCCAGCAGCTTTGAGCAGTTCTTC; CDR3aa: CASSFEQFF
d_gene: TRBD1; v_gene: TRBV11-2; j_gene: TRBJ2-5; abundance: -; CDR3nt: TGTGCCAGCAGCACGGACAGGGTAGGGGGGGAGACCCAGTACTTC; CDR3aa: CASSTDRVGGETQYF
d_gene: -; v_gene: TRBV11-3; j_gene: TRBJ2-7; abundance: -; CDR3nt: TGTGCCAGCAGCCCGGGACGGCCAAGCTACGAGCAGTACTTC; CDR3aa: CASSPGRPSYEQYF
d_gene: TRBD1; v_gene: TRBV5-8; j_gene: TRBJ2-3; abundance: -; CDR3nt: TGTGCCAGCACCATCGACAGGGACACGCAGTATTTT; CDR3aa: CASTIDRDTQYF
d_gene: TRBD2; v_gene: TRBV7-3; j_gene: TRBJ2-2; abundance: -; CDR3nt: TGTGCCAGCAGCTTAAGTGGGGGAGGGACGTCCACCGGGGAGCTGTTTTTT; CDR3aa: CASSLSGGGTSTGELFF
d_gene: -; v_gene: TRBV30; j_gene: TRBJ1-4; abundance: once; CDR3nt: TGTGCCTGGAGTCCCCCAGGGAGTGAAAAACTGTTTTTT; CDR3aa: CAWSPPGSEKLFF
d_gene: -; v_gene: TRBV7-9; j_gene: TRBJ2-3; abundance: few; CDR3nt: TGTGCCAGCGGTCTTGACACAGATACGCAGTATTTT; CDR3aa: CASGLDTDTQYF
d_gene: TRBD2; v_gene: TRBV18; j_gene: TRBJ2-7; abundance: -; CDR3nt: TGTGCCAGCTCACCTACCCCGGGACTAGCGAGAGAGCAGTACTTC; CDR3aa: CASSPTPGLAREQYF
d_gene: -; v_gene: TRBV27; j_gene: TRBJ2-5; abundance: -; CDR3nt: TGTGCCAGCAGTCGACCTAGGGAGACCCAGTACTTC; CDR3aa: CASSRPRETQYF
d_gene: TRBD1; v_gene: TRBV28; j_gene: TRBJ2-3; abundance: -; CDR3nt: TGTGCCAGCAAAAGCATCGGGACAGGGGCTCTGGATACGCAGTATTTT; CDR3aa: CASKSIGTGALDTQYF
d_gene: -; v_gene: TRBV2; j_gene: TRBJ1-1; abundance: -; CDR3nt: TGTGCCAGCAGATCGGAGGGGGACACTGAAGCTTTCTTT; CDR3aa: CASRSEGDTEAFF
d_gene: -; v_gene: TRBV18; j_gene: TRBJ1-1; abundance: -; CDR3nt: TGTGCCAGCTCACCAGACCCTGGGAACACTGAAGCTTTCTTT; CDR3aa: CASSPDPGNTEAFF
d_gene: -; v_gene: TRBV7-2; j_gene: TRBJ2-1; abundance: -; CDR3nt: TGTGCCAGCAGCTTAGCAGCCGGGAGTGAGCAGTTCTTC; CDR3aa: CASSLAAGSEQFF
d_gene: -; v_gene: TRBV21-1; j_gene: TRBJ2-1; abundance: -; CDR3nt: TGTGCCAGCAGCAGACCGGAGCGGGAGGGCGCATTTGAGCAGTTCTTC; CDR3aa: CASSRPEREGAFEQFF
d_gene: TRBD1; v_gene: TRBV7-9; j_gene: TRBJ2-7; abundance: -; CDR3nt: TGTGCCAGCAGCCCTGGGACAGGTTACTACGAGCAGTACTTC; CDR3aa: CASSPGTGYYEQYF
d_gene: TRBD1; v_gene: TRBV5-4; j_gene: TRBJ2-5; abundance: -; CDR3nt: TGTGCCAGCAGCTTGCGGACAGGGGGCCAAGAGACCCAGTACTTC; CDR3aa: CASSLRTGGQETQYF
d_gene: -; v_gene: TRBV7-2; j_gene: TRBJ2-7; abundance: once; CDR3nt: TGTGCCAGCAGCTTCGATCCGGGCCCTGGAGGCGAGCAGTACTTC; CDR3aa: CASSFDPGPGGEQYF
d_gene: TRBD1; v_gene: TRBV27; j_gene: TRBJ2-7; abundance: -; CDR3nt: TGTGCCAGCAGTCAGTTTCCGGGACAGGGTTACGAGCAGTACTTC; CDR3aa: CASSQFPGQGYEQYF
d_gene: TRBD2; v_gene: TRBV5-1; j_gene: TRBJ2-7; abundance: -; CDR3nt: TGCGCCAGCAGCTTGGCCATAGCTAGCGGGAGTGGGCCCTACGAGCAGTACTTC; CDR3aa: CASSLAIASGSGPYEQYF
d_gene: -; v_gene: TRBV6-6; j_gene: TRBJ2-1; abundance: -; CDR3nt: TGTGCCAGCATACGAGAGAGGGGCAATGAGCAGTTCTTC; CDR3aa: CASIRERGNEQFF
d_gene: TRBD1; v_gene: TRBV7-2; j_gene: TRBJ2-1; abundance: -; CDR3nt: TGTGCCAGCAGCGCCCCCGACAGGGCCCTTTACAATGAGCAGTTCTTC; CDR3aa: CASSAPDRALYNEQFF
d_gene: -; v_gene: TRBV7-9; j_gene: TRBJ2-6; abundance: -; CDR3nt: TGTGCCAGCAGACTTCCCGAAAGAGACGTCCTGACTTTC; CDR3aa: CASRLPERDVLTF
d_gene: -; v_gene: TRBV5-1; j_gene: TRBJ1-1; abundance: -; CDR3nt: TGCGCCAGCAGCTTGGGTGGGGGGATGAACACTGAAGCTTTCTTT; CDR3aa: CASSLGGGMNTEAFF
d_gene: TRBD1; v_gene: TRBV10-3; j_gene: TRBJ2-7; abundance: -; CDR3nt: TGTGCCATCAGTGGGGGACAGGGGGTCCCCTCCTACGAGCAGTACTTC; CDR3aa: CAISGGQGVPSYEQYF
d_gene: -; v_gene: TRBV7-9; j_gene: TRBJ1-1; abundance: -; CDR3nt: TGTGCCAGCAGCCCGGACATGACGAACACTGAAGCTTTCTTT; CDR3aa: CASSPDMTNTEAFF
d_gene: TRBD2; v_gene: TRBV18; j_gene: TRBJ2-7; abundance: -; CDR3nt: TGTGCCAGCTCACCACGCCCTAGCGGGAGCAGCTACGAGCAGTACTTC; CDR3aa: CASSPRPSGSSYEQYF
d_gene: TRBD1; v_gene: TRBV28; j_gene: TRBJ2-3; abundance: once; CDR3nt: TGTGCCAGCAGACCTACGAGGACAGGGCGCGTAGATACGCAGTATTTT; CDR3aa: CASRPTRTGRVDTQYF
d_gene: -; v_gene: TRBV5-6; j_gene: TRBJ1-1; abundance: -; CDR3nt: TGTGCCAGCAGCTTGGTGCAGGGGTCAACTGAAGCTTTCTTT; CDR3aa: CASSLVQGSTEAFF
d_gene: TRBD1; v_gene: TRBV18; j_gene: TRBJ2-5; abundance: -; CDR3nt: TGTGCCAGCTCCAGGACAGGGGCTTGGCAAGAGACCCAGTACTTC; CDR3aa: CASSRTGAWQETQYF
d_gene: -; v_gene: TRBV2; j_gene: TRBJ2-4; abundance: -; CDR3nt: TGTGCCAGCAGTACCACAGGGAATCAAAACATTCAGTACTTC; CDR3aa: CASSTTGNQNIQYF
d_gene: -; v_gene: TRBV7-9; j_gene: TRBJ2-1; abundance: -; CDR3nt: TGTGCCAGCAGCTATCCGTGGGGTACAAGGTACAATGAGCAGTTCTTC; CDR3aa: CASSYPWGTRYNEQFF
d_gene: TRBD1; v_gene: TRBV6-6; j_gene: TRBJ2-7; abundance: -; CDR3nt: TGTGCCAGCAGGGGACAGGGGACGGGCTCCTACGAGCAGTACTTC; CDR3aa: CASRGQGTGSYEQYF
d_gene: -; v_gene: TRBV5-4; j_gene: TRBJ2-7; abundance: -; CDR3nt: TGTGCCAGCAGCTTGGACGGGAGCTCCTACGAGCAGTACTTC; CDR3aa: CASSLDGSSYEQYF
d_gene: TRBD2; v_gene: TRBV5-4; j_gene: TRBJ2-7; abundance: -; CDR3nt: TGTGCCAGCAGCGGCCGGACTAGCGGGCGTGAAACCTACGAGCAGTACTTC; CDR3aa: CASSGRTSGRETYEQYF
d_gene: -; v_gene: TRBV7-9; j_gene: TRBJ2-2; abundance: -; CDR3nt: TGTGCCAGCAGCGGGGTGGCGACCGGGGAGCTGTTTTTT; CDR3aa: CASSGVATGELFF
d_gene: TRBD1; v_gene: TRBV5-5; j_gene: TRBJ2-7; abundance: -; CDR3nt: TGTGCCAGCAGCACCAGGGGGACAGGAGCCTACGAGCAGTACTTC; CDR3aa: CASSTRGTGAYEQYF
d_gene: -; v_gene: TRBV4-3; j_gene: TRBJ1-3; abundance: -; CDR3nt: TGCGCCAGCAGCCAAGTAAGGGGCCGAAACACCATATATTTT; CDR3aa: CASSQVRGRNTIYF
d_gene: TRBD1; v_gene: TRBV11-2; j_gene: TRBJ1-1; abundance: -; CDR3nt: TGTGCCAGCAGCCAGCAGGGGGCGGGATGGACTGAAGCTTTCTTT; CDR3aa: CASSQQGAGWTEAFF
d_gene: TRBD1; v_gene: TRBV5-6; j_gene: TRBJ2-5; abundance: -; CDR3nt: TGTGCCAGCAGCCGGAAGGGGATCAGACAGGGCAAGGAGACCCAGTACTTC; CDR3aa: CASSRKGIRQGKETQYF
d_gene: TRBD2; v_gene: TRBV5-4; j_gene: TRBJ2-5; abundance: once; CDR3nt: TGTGCCAGCAGCTTGGGTGGTCCTAGCGGGAGGCAAGAGGGAGAGACCCAGTACTTC; CDR3aa: CASSLGGPSGRQEGETQYF
d_gene: TRBD1; v_gene: TRBV25-1; j_gene: TRBJ1-4; abundance: -; CDR3nt: TGTGCCAGTGCGGGGACAGACGGTAATGAAAAACTGTTTTTT; CDR3aa: CASAGTDGNEKLFF
d_gene: -; v_gene: TRBV7-8; j_gene: TRBJ2-2; abundance: -; CDR3nt: TGTGCCAGCAGCTTTACCAGGGGAGACCTTGACAACACCGGGGAGCTGTTTTTT; CDR3aa: CASSFTRGDLDNTGELFF
d_gene: -; v_gene: TRBV6-6; j_gene: TRBJ2-4; abundance: -; CDR3nt: TGTGCCAGCAGCGACCTCAGGGGAGCCAAAAACATTCAGTACTTC; CDR3aa: CASSDLRGAKNIQYF